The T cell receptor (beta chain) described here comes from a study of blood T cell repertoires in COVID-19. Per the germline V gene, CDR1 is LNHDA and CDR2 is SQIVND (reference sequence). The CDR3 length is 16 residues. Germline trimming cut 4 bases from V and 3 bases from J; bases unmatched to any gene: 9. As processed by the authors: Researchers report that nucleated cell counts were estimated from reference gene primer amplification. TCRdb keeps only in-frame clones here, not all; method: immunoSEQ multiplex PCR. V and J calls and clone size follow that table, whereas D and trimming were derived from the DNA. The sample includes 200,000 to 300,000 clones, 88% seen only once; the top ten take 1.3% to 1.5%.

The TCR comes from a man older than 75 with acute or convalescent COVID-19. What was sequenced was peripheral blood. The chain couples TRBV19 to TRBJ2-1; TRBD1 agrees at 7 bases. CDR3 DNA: TGTGCCAGTAGTAGATTCGGGACAGCATTCTACAATGAGCAGTTCTTC. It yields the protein CASSRFGTAFYNEQFF.